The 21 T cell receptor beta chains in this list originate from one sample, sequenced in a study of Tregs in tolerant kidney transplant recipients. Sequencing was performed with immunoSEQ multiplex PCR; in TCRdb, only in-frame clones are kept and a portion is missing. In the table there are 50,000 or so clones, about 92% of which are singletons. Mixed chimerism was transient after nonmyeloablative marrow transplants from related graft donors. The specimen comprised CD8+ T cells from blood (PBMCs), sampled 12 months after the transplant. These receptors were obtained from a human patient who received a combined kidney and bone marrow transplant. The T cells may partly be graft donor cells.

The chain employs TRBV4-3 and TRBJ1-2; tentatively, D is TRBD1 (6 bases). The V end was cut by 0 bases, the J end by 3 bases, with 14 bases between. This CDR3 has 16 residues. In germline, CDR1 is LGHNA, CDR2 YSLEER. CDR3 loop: CASSQERGGLDYGYTF. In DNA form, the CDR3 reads TGCGCCAGCAGCCAAGAGAGGGGGGGGCTGGACTATGGCTACACCTTC.

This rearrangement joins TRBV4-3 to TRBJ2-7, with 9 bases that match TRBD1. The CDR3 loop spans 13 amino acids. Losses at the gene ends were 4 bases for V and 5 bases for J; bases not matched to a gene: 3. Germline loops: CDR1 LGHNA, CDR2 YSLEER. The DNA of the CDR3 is TGCGCCAGCAGCCCCAGGACAGGGGACGAGCAGTACTTC. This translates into CASSPRTGDEQYF.

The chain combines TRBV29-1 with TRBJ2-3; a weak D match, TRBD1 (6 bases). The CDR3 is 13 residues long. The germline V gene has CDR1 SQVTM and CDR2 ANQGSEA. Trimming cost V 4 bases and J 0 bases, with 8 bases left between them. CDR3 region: CSVVQGSTDTQYF. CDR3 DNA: TGCAGCGTTGTCCAGGGGAGCACAGATACGCAGTATTTT.

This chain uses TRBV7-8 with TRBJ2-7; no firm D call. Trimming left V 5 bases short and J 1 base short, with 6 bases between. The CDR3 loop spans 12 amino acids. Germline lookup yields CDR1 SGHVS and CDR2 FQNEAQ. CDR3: CASSIPSYEQYF. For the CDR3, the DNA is TGTGCCAGCAGCATCCCATCCTACGAGCAGTACTTC.

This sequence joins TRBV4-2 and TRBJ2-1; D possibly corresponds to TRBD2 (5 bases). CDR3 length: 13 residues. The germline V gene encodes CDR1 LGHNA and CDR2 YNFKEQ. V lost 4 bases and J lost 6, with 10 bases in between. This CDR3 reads CASSLKAVNEQFF. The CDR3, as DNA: TGTGCCAGCAGCCTTAAAGCGGTCAATGAGCAGTTCTTC.

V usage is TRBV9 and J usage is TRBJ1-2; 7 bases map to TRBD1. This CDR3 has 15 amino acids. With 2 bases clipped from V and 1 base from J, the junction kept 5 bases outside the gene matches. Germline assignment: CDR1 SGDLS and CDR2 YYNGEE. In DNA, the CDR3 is TGTGCCAGCAGCGTCTGGACAGGCCTTAACTATGGCTACACCTTC. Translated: CASSVWTGLNYGYTF.

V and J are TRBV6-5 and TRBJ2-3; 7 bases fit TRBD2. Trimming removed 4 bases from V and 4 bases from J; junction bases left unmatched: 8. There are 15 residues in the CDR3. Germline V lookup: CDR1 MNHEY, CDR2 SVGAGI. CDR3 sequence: CASSLVGGPADTQYF. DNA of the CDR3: TGTGCCAGCAGTTTGGTGGGAGGGCCGGCAGATACGCAGTATTTT.

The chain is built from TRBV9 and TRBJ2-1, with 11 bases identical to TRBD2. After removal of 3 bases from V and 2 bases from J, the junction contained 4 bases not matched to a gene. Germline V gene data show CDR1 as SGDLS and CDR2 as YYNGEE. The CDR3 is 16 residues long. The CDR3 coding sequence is TGTGCCAGCAGCGGTAGCGGGGGGGGCCCCTACAATGAGCAGTTCTTC. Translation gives CASSGSGGGPYNEQFF.

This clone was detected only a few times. The CDR3 is CADDSEAGETQYF. Here the CDR3 DNA reads TGTGCCGATGATTCCGAAGCGGGGGAGACCCAGTACTTC. The chain joins TRBV7-9 to TRBJ2-5; TRBD2 matches at 7 bases. The CDR3 contains 13 residues. Per the germline V gene, CDR1 is SEHNR and CDR2 is FQNEAQ (reference sequence). The V segment lost 11 bases and the J segment 5 bases; nucleotides outside the gene matches: 11.

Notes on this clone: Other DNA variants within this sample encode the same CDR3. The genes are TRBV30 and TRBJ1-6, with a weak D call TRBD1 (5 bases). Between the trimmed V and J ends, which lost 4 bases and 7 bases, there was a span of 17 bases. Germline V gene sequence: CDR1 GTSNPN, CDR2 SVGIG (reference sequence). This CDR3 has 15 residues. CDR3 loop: CAWTPGVMGNSPLHF. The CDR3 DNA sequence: TGTGCCTGGACCCCGGGGGTCATGGGAAATTCACCCCTCCACTTT. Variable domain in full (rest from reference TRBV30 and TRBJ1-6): SQTIHQWPATLVQPVGSPLSLECTVEGTSNPNLYWYRQAAGRGLQLLFYSVGIGQISSEVPQNLSASRPQDRQFILSSKKLLLSDSGFYLCAWTPGVMGNSPLHFGNGTRLTVT.

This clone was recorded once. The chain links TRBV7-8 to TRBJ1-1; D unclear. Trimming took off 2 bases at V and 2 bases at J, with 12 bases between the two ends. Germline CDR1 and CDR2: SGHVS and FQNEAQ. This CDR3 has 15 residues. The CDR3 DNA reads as TGTGCCAGCAGCTTACACCGCGTTCCCAACACTGAAGCTTTCTTT. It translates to CASSLHRVPNTEAFF.

CDR3 loop: CASSPRKGIPNTGELFF. CDR3 nucleotides: TGTGCCAGCAGCCCCCGAAAGGGGATACCGAACACCGGGGAGCTGTTTTTT. J is TRBJ2-2 and V is TRBV11-3; D is possibly TRBD1 (5 bases). The CDR3 sequence is 17 residues long. In germline, CDR1 is SGHNT, CDR2 YENEEA. V was pared by 5 bases and J by 0 bases, with 16 bases between.

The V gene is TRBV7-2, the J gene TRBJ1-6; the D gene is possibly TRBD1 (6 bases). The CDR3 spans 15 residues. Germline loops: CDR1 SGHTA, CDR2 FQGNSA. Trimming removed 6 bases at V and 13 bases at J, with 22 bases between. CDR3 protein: CASRGPGHTNPPLHF. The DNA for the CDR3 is TGTGCCAGCAGGGGGCCGGGACACACTAATCCCCCCCTCCACTTT.

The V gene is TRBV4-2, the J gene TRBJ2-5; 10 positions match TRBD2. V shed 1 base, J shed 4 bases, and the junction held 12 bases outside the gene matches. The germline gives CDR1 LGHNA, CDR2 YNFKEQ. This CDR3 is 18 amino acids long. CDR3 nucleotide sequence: TGTGCCAGCAGCCAAGCAGCACTAGCGGGACTAAGGGGAGAGACCCAGTACTTC. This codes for CASSQAALAGLRGETQYF.

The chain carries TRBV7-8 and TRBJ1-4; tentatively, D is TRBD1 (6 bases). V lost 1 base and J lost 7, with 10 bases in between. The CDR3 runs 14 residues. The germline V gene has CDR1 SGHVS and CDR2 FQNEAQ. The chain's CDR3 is CASSLDRVGEKLFF. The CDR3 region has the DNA TGTGCCAGCAGCTTAGACAGGGTGGGTGAAAAACTGTTTTTT.

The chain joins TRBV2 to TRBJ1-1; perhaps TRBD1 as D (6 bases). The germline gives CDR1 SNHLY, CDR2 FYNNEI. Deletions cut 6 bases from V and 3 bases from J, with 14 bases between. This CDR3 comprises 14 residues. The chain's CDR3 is CASRTDSDDTEAFF. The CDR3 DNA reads TGTGCCAGCAGGACGGACAGCGATGACACTGAAGCTTTCTTT.

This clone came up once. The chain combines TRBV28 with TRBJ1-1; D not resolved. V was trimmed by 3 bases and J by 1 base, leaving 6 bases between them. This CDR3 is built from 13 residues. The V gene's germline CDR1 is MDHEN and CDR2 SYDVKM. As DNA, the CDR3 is TGTGCCAGCAGTTTCTGGAGGAACACTGAAGCTTTCTTT. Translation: CASSFWRNTEAFF.

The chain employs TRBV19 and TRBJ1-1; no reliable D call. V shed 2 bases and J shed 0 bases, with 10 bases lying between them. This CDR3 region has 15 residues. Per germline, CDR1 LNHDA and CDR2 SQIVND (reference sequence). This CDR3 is CASSITPYLNTEAFF. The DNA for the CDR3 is TGTGCCAGTAGTATAACTCCATACTTGAACACTGAAGCTTTCTTT. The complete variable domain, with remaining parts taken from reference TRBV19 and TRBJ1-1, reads DGGITQSPKYLFRKEGQNVTLSCEQNLNHDAMYWYRQDPGQGLRLIYYSQIVNDFQKGDIAEGYSVSREKKESFPLTVTSAQKNPTAFYLCASSITPYLNTEAFFGQGTRLTVV.

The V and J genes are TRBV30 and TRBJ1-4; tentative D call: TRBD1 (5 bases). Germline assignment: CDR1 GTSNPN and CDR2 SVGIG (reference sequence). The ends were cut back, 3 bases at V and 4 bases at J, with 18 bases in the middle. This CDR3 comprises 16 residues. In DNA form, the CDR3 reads TGTGCCTGGAGAGGGTACTCGGGGGAGGGTAATGAAAAACTGTTTTTT. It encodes CAWRGYSGEGNEKLFF.

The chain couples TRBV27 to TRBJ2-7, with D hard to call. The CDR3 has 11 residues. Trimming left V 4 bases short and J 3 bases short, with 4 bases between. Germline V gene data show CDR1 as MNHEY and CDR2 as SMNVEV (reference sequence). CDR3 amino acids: CASSSNYEQYF. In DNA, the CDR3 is TGTGCCAGCAGTTCCAACTACGAGCAGTACTTC.

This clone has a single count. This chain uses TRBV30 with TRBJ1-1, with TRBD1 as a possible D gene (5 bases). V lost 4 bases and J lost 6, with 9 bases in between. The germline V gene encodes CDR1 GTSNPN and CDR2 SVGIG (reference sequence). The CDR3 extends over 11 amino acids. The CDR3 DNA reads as TGTGCCTGGAACAACAGGCCTGAAGCTTTCTTT. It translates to CAWNNRPEAFF.